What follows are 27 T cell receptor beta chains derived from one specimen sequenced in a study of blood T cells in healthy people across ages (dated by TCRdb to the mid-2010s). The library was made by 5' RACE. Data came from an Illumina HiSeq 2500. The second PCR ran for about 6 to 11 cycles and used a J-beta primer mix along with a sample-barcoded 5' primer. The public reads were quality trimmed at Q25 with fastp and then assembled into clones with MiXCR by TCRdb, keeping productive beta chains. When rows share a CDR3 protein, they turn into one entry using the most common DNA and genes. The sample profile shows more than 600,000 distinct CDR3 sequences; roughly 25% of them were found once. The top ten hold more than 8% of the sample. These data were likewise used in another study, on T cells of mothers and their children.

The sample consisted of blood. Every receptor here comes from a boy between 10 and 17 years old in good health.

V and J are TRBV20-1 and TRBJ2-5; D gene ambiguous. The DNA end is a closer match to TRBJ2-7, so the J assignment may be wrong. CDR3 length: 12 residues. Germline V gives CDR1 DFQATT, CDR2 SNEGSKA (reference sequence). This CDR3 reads CSARAHSYEQYF. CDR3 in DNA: TGCAGTGCTAGAGCTCACTCCTACGAGCAGTACTTC.

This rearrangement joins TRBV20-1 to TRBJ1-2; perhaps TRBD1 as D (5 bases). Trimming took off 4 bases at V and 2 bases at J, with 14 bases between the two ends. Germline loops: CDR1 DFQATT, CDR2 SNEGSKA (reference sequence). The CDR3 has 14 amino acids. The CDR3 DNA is TGCAGTGCTATCCCCGCAGACAGCAACTATGGCTACACCTTC. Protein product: CSAIPADSNYGYTF.

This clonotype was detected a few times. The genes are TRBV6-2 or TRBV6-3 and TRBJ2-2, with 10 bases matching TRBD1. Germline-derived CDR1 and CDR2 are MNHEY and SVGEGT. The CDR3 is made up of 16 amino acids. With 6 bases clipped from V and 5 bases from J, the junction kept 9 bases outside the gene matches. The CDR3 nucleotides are TGTGCCAGCAGCCGCCCGGGACAGGGGCGGACCGGGGAGCTGTTTTTT. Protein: CASSRPGQGRTGELFF.

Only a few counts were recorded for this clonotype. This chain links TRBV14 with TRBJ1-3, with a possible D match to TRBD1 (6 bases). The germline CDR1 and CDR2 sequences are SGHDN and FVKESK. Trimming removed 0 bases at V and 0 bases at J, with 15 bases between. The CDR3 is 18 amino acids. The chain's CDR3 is CASSQDEGVFSSGNTIYF. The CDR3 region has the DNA TGTGCCAGCAGCCAAGATGAGGGGGTCTTCAGCTCTGGAAACACCATATATTTT.

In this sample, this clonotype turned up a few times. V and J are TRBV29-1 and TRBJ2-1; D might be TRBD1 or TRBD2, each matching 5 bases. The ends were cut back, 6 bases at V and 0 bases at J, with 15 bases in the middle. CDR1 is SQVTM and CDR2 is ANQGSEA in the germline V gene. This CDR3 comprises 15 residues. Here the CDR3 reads CSVDTGTASYNEQFF. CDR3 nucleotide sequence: TGCAGCGTAGATACCGGGACGGCCTCCTACAATGAGCAGTTCTTC.

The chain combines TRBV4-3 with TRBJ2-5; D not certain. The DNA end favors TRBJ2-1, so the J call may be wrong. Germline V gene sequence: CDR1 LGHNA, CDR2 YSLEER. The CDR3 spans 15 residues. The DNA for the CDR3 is TGCGCCAGCAGCCAAGATATTGAGCGCATCCCAGAGCAGTTCTTC. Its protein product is CASSQDIERIPEQFF.

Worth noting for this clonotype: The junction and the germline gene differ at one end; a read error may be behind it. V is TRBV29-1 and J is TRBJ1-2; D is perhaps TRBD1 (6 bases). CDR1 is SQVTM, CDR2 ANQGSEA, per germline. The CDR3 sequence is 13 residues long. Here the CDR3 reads CGVMRGSNYGYTF. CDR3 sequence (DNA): TGCGGCGTTATGAGGGGGTCTAACTATGGCTACACCTTC.

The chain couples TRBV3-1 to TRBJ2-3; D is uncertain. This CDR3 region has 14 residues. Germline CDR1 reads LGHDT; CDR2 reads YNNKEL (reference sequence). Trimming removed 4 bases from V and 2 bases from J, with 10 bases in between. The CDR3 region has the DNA TGTGCCAGCAGCCTTGGGTTAGACACAGATACGCAGTATTTT. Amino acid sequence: CASSLGLDTDTQYF.

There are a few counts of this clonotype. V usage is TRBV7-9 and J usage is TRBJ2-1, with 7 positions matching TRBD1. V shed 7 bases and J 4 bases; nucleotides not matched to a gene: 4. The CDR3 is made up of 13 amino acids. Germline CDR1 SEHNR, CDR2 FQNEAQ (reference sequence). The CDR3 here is CASTDREYNEQFF. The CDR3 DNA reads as TGTGCCAGCACCGACAGGGAGTACAATGAGCAGTTCTTC.

Written as DNA, the CDR3 is TGTGCCAGCAGCAAGGGGGGTCTGGGCCGGGAGACCCAGTACTTC. As protein: CASSKGGLGRETQYF. This chain connects TRBV5-6 to TRBJ2-5; the D gene could be TRBD1 or TRBD2 (6 bases each). V lost 4 bases to trimming and J lost 5 bases, with 18 bases between them. Germline-derived CDR1 and CDR2 are SGHDT and YYEEEE. There are 15 residues in the CDR3.

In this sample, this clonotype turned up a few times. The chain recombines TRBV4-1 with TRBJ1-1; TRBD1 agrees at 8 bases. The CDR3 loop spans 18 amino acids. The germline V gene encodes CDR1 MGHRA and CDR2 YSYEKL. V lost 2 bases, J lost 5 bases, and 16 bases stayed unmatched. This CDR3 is CASSQSGQGAEVGTEAFF. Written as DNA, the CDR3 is TGCGCCAGCAGCCAATCGGGTCAGGGGGCCGAGGTTGGGACTGAAGCTTTCTTT.

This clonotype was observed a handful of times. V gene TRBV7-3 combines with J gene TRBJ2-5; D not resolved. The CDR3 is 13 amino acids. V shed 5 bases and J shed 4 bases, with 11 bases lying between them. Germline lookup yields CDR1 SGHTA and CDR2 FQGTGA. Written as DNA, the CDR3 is TGTGCCAGCAGCCCGGACCGGCGAGAGACCCAGTACTTC. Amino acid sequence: CASSPDRRETQYF. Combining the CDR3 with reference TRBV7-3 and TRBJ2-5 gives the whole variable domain GAGVSQTPSNKVTEKGKYVELRCDPISGHTALYWYRQSLGQGPEFLIYFQGTGAADDSGLPNDRFFAVRPEGSVSTLKIQRTERGDSAVYLCASSPDRRETQYFGPGTRLLVL.

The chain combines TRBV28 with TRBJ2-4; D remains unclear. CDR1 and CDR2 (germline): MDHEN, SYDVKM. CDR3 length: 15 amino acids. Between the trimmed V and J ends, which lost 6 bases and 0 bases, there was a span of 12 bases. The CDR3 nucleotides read TGTGCCAGCAGCACAGAACAACTAGCCAAAAACATTCAGTACTTC. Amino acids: CASSTEQLAKNIQYF.

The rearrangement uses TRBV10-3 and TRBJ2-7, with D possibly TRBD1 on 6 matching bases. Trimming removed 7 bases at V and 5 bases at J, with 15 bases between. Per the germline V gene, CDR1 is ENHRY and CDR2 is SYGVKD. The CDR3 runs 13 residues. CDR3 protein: CAITQGIGDEQYF. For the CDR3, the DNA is TGTGCCATCACCCAGGGGATAGGAGACGAGCAGTACTTC.

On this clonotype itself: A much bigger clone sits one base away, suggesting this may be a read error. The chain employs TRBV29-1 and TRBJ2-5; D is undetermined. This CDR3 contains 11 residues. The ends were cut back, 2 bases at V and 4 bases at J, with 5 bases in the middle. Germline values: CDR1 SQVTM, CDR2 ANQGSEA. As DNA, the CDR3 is TGCAGCGTTGAAATGGGAGAGACCCAGTACTTC. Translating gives CSVEMGETQYF.

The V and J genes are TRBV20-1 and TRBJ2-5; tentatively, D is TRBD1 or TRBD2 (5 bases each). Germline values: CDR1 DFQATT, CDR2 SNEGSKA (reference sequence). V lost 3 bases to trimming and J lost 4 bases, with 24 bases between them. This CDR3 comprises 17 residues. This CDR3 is CSARYIGEQAAGETQYF. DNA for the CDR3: TGCAGTGCTAGGTATATTGGAGAACAGGCGGCGGGAGAGACCCAGTACTTC.

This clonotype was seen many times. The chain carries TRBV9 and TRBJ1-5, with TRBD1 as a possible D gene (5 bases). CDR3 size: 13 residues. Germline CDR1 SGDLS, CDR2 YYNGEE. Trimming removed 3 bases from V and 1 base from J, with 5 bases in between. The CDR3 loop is CASSGGSNQPQHF. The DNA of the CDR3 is TGTGCCAGCAGCGGGGGCAGCAATCAGCCCCAGCATTTT.

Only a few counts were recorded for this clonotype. CDR3 residues: CASSQGTLGVNEQFF. CDR3 sequence (DNA): TGCGCCAGCAGCCAAGGAACGTTAGGGGTTAATGAGCAGTTCTTC. The chain is built from TRBV4-1 and TRBJ2-1, with TRBD1 as a possible D gene (5 bases). From germline, CDR1 is MGHRA and CDR2 YSYEKL. The ends were cut back, 1 base at V and 7 bases at J, with 14 bases in the middle. This CDR3 spans 15 amino acids.

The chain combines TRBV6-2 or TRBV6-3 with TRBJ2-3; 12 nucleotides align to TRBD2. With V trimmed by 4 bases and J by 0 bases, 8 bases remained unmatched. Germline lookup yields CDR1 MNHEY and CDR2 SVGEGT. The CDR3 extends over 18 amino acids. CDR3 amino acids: CASSLEDGTSGSTDTQYF. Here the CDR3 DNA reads TGTGCCAGCAGTTTAGAAGATGGGACTAGCGGGAGCACAGATACGCAGTATTTT.

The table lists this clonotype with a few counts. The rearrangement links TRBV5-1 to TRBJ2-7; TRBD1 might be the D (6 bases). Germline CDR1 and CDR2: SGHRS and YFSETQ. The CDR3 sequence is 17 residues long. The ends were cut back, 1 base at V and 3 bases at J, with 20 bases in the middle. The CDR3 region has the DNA TGCGCCAGCAGCTTGTTACCGAGACAGGTTTACGACTACGAGCAGTACTTC. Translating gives CASSLLPRQVYDYEQYF.

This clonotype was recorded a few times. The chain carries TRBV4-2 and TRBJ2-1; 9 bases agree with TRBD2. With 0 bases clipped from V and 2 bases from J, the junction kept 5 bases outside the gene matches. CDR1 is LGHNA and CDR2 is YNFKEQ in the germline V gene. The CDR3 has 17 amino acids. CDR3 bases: TGTGCCAGCAGCCAAGAAGTAGCGGGAGCGCCCTACAATGAGCAGTTCTTC. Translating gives CASSQEVAGAPYNEQFF.

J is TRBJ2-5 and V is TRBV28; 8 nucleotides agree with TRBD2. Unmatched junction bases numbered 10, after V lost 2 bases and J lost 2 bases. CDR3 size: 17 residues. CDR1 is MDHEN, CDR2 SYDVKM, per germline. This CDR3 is CASSLTVAGLPQETQYF. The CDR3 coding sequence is TGTGCCAGCAGTTTAACGGTAGCGGGACTTCCACAAGAGACCCAGTACTTC.

CDR3: CASSLEGPSGGYTF. CDR3 in DNA: TGTGCCAGCAGCCTCGAGGGACCATCGGGTGGCTACACCTTC. V and J are TRBV7-8 and TRBJ1-2, with a possible D match to TRBD1 (5 bases). The CDR3 extends over 14 amino acids. The germline V and J ends were trimmed by 5 bases and 7 bases, with 17 bases remaining between them. Germline V gene lookup returns CDR1 SGHVS and CDR2 FQNEAQ.

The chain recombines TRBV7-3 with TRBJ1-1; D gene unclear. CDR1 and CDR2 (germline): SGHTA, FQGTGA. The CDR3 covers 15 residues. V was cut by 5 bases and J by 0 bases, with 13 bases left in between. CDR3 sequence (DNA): TGTGCCAGCAGCCCGCTAGGCCCTATGAACACTGAAGCTTTCTTT. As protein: CASSPLGPMNTEAFF.

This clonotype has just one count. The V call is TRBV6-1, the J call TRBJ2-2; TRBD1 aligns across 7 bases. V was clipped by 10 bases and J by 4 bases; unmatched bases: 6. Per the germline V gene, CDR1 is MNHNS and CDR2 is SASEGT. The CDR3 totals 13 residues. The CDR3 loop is CATRRDSTGELFF. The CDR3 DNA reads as TGTGCCACTCGAAGGGACAGCACCGGGGAGCTGTTTTTT.

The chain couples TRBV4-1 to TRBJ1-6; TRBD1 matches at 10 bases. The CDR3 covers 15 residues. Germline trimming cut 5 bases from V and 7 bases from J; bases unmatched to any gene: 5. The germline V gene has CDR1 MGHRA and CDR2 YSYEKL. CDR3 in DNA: TGCGCCAGCAGCTTGGGGACAGGGGAAAATTCACCCCTCCACTTT. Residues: CASSLGTGENSPLHF.

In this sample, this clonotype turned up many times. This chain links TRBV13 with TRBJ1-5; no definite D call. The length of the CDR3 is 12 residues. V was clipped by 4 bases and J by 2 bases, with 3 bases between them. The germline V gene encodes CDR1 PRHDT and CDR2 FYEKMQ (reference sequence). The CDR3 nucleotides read TGTGCCAGCAGCTCTGGCAATCAGCCCCAGCATTTT. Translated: CASSSGNQPQHF.